This T cell receptor beta chain comes out of a study of CD8 T cells in Susac syndrome. The authors carried out high-throughput sequencing of TCR beta. They applied it to CD8+ and CD4+ T cells obtained from blood. In the multiple sclerosis control group, patients were treatment-naive and had stable or active relapsing-remitting disease. TEMRA cells underwent FACS enrichment and CD8+ and CD4+ T cells underwent negative isolation. The V gene's germline CDR1 is SQVTM and CDR2 ANQGSEA. This CDR3 comprises 14 residues. The ends lost 7 bases at V and 4 bases at J; junction bases unmatched: 11. RNA amounts of roughly 0.5 to 1 ug underwent reverse transcription with random hexamers. TCRdb reprocessed the immunoSEQ multiplex PCR reads with MiXCR, giving one entry per CDR3 protein. The sample contains 150,000 to 200,000 distinct CDR3 sequences, about 95% of which appear only once.

This TCR was sampled from a human donor with multiple sclerosis. The V and J genes are TRBV29-1 and TRBJ1-1, with TRBD1 matching 8 bases. Material for sequencing was CD4+ T cells from PBMCs. CDR3 sequence: CSAQPQGASTEAFF. CDR3 in DNA: TGCAGCGCCCAACCCCAGGGGGCTAGCACTGAAGCTTTCTTT.